Shown below are 3 T cell receptor beta chains from a single sample sequenced in a study of T cell changes during pregnancy in multiple sclerosis. Assay used: immunoSEQ multiplex PCR; TCRdb lists only in-frame clones, some missing. The data contain about 80,000 clones, approximately 90% of them seen just once; the ten biggest clones take up less than 3%. The sequences come from peripheral blood, collected before pregnancy. The receptors shown here come from a female donor with multiple sclerosis, enrolled in a pregnancy study.

This clone was detected only once. The V gene is TRBV29-1, the J gene TRBJ2-1, with 9 bases lining up with TRBD1. V lost 3 bases and J lost 2; bases outside the gene matches: 17. This CDR3 is built from 19 residues. Per germline, CDR1 SQVTM and CDR2 ANQGSEA. CDR3 region: CSVEGAWGQGANAYNEQFF. The CDR3 nucleotides read TGCAGCGTTGAGGGAGCGTGGGGACAGGGAGCGAACGCCTACAATGAGCAGTTCTTC.

In this sample, this clone turned up once. The chain links TRBV9 to TRBJ2-1; 9 positions match TRBD2. V lost 4 bases to trimming and J lost 5 bases; unmatched junction nucleotides: 10. Germline CDR1 reads SGDLS; CDR2 reads YYNGEE. This CDR3 has 16 amino acids. CDR3 in amino acids: CASSPPLAGKHNEQFF. The DNA of the CDR3 is TGTGCCAGCAGCCCCCCCCTAGCGGGAAAGCACAATGAGCAGTTCTTC.

This CDR3 reads CASSESTRAGTDTQYF. The CDR3 DNA sequence: TGTGCCAGCAGTGAATCCACGCGGGCGGGCACAGATACGCAGTATTTT. The chain is built from TRBV2 and TRBJ2-3, with D maybe TRBD2 (5 bases). Germline values: CDR1 SNHLY, CDR2 FYNNEI. The CDR3 spans 16 residues. The V end lost 2 bases, the J end lost 1 base, and 13 bases lay between the germline ends.